Listed below are T cell receptor beta chains from one sample, sequenced in a study of technical replicates of blood from a handful of donors. Profiling relied on immunoSEQ multiplex PCR, and the TCRdb table lists in-frame clones only, not all of them. The table has around 65,000 clones, more than 75% seen once; the top ten hold about 5%. Source material: PBMCs. These receptors all come from a human donor in good health. Some clones in this sample may be carry-over from other donors' samples. Both conserved end residues are part of each CDR3. Each record gives: D gene, V gene, J gene, clone size, CDR3 DNA, CDR3 protein. A D gene is named only where the DNA matches it firmly. Rows give clone size only sometimes, using once, few, many, or a class for an expanded clone.

-	TRBV7-9	TRBJ2-3	-	TGTGCCAGCACCCTCCGGTCCACTAGCACAGATACGCAGTATTTT	CASTLRSTSTDTQYF
-	TRBV9	TRBJ1-2	-	TGTGCCAGCAGCCTACAGGACCTCGGGGGGGTGTACACCTTC	CASSLQDLGGVYTF
TRBD1	TRBV7-9	TRBJ1-1	-	TGTGCCAGCAGCTTAGACGGCAGGGGGTCCACTGAAGCTTTCTTT	CASSLDGRGSTEAFF
TRBD1	TRBV10-3	TRBJ1-2	-	TGTGCCATCGGACAGGGCCTTAACTATGGCTACACCTTC	CAIGQGLNYGYTF
-	TRBV5-1	TRBJ2-1	-	TGCGCCAGCAGCTTGGCCGGAGGCCGCGGTACCTACAATGAGCAGTTCTTC	CASSLAGGRGTYNEQFF
TRBD2	TRBV7-2	TRBJ2-7	-	TGTGCCAGCAGCACCACTAGCGGGAGCCCCACCTACGAGCAGTACTTC	CASSTTSGSPTYEQYF
TRBD2	TRBV4-2	TRBJ2-1	-	TGTGCCAGCAGCCAAGATTCGGCTAGCGGGCCCAATGAGCAGTTCTTC	CASSQDSASGPNEQFF
TRBD2	TRBV29-1	TRBJ2-5	-	TGCAGCGCAACCGGGACTAGCGGCCCTTGGGAGACCCAGTACTTC	CSATGTSGPWETQYF
-	TRBV7-9	TRBJ2-7	-	TGTGCCAGCAGCGACATCCGAACGGCTCTCGAGCAGTACTTC	CASSDIRTALEQYF
-	TRBV5-4	TRBJ2-1	-	TGTGCCAGCAGCTCGCCAGGAAGCTCCTACAATGAGCAGTTCTTC	CASSSPGSSYNEQFF
-	TRBV4-3	TRBJ1-2	-	TGCGCCAGCAGCCAAGATAGCGGGCCGGGAGGCTACACCTTC	CASSQDSGPGGYTF
TRBD2	TRBV5-1	TRBJ2-3	-	TGCGCCAGCAGCCCCGGGACTAGCGGGAGGGCCGGTGTGCAGTATTTT	CASSPGTSGRAGVQYF
TRBD2	TRBV30	TRBJ2-3	-	TGTGCCTGGTTATTACTAGCGGCCATATCAGTACTCCCCACAGATACGCAGTATTTT	CAWLLLAAISVLPTDTQYF
TRBD1	TRBV5-1	TRBJ1-2	-	TGCGCCAGCAGCTTGGGGGACAGGGGGCTCGATGGCTACACCTTC	CASSLGDRGLDGYTF
TRBD1	TRBV7-9	TRBJ1-4	-	TGTGCCAGCAGCGGGGACAGGGTGTACGAAAAACTGTTTTTT	CASSGDRVYEKLFF
TRBD2	TRBV5-4	TRBJ2-7	-	TGTGCCAGCAGCTTCGAGTCTAGCGGGTCCTACGAGCAGTACTTC	CASSFESSGSYEQYF
-	TRBV15	TRBJ2-3	few	TGTGCCACCAGCCGTAGCGGAAGGAGCACAGATACGCAGTATTTT	CATSRSGRSTDTQYF
TRBD2	TRBV4-2	TRBJ2-7	-	TGTGCCAGCAGCCAAGAGGGGACTAGCCTTTACGAGCAGTACTTC	CASSQEGTSLYEQYF
TRBD1	TRBV7-2	TRBJ1-5	-	TGTGCCAGCAGCTTAAGGGCAGGGGGCTTTGGCAATCAGCCCCAGCATTTT	CASSLRAGGFGNQPQHF
-	TRBV10-3	TRBJ2-2	-	TGTGCCATCAGGGGGGGACAGACTAACACCGGGGAGCTGTTTTTT	CAIRGGQTNTGELFF
-	TRBV7-2	TRBJ1-1	-	TGTGCCAGCGGAGGACAGCCCGTCACTGAAGCTTTCTTT	CASGGQPVTEAFF
-	TRBV30	TRBJ2-1	-	TGTGCCTCGGAGGGTTCGGCGGGGTGGCTGGGGCAGTTCTTC	CASEGSAGWLGQFF
TRBD1	TRBV5-6	TRBJ1-2	-	TGTGCCAGCAGCTTCGGGACAGCCTATGGCTACACCTTC	CASSFGTAYGYTF
TRBD2	TRBV5-1	TRBJ2-1	-	TGCGCCAGCAGCTTGGGGGTAAAGGGACTAGGCAATGAGCAGTTCTTC	CASSLGVKGLGNEQFF
-	TRBV7-2	TRBJ2-7	-	TGTGCCAGCAGCTTAGGAAGGACAACCGAGCAGTACTTC	CASSLGRTTEQYF
TRBD2	TRBV11-2	TRBJ2-1	-	TGTGCCAGCAGCATTCTAGCGGGTGAGCAGTTCTTC	CASSILAGEQFF
-	TRBV6-6	TRBJ1-5	-	TGTGCCAGCAGTTACAACAGGGCACAGCCCCAGCATTTT	CASSYNRAQPQHF
-	TRBV29-1	TRBJ1-2	once	TGCAGCGTTGAGGAGGGGCAGGTAGACTACTATGGCTACACCTTC	CSVEEGQVDYYGYTF
TRBD1	TRBV5-6	TRBJ1-2	-	TGTGCCAGCAGCCCGGGACAGGGGGCGCGCTATGGCTACACCTTC	CASSPGQGARYGYTF
TRBD1	TRBV2	TRBJ1-4	-	TGTGCCAGTAGACAGGGGTTCGTCGCTAATGAAAAACTGTTTTTT	CASRQGFVANEKLFF
-	TRBV5-4	TRBJ2-5	-	TGTGCCAGCAGCTTATTAGCGAGTCGGGGGACCCAGTACTTC	CASSLLASRGTQYF
-	TRBV7-2	TRBJ1-6	-	TGTGCCAGCAGACGACCATTTTCAGGGGTTAATTCACCCCTCCACTTT	CASRRPFSGVNSPLHF
TRBD2	TRBV6-4	TRBJ2-3	-	TGTGCCAGCACCCTGACTAGCGGGGCGCTATTGACAGGTACGCAGTATTTT	CASTLTSGALLTGTQYF
TRBD1	TRBV7-9	TRBJ2-7	-	TGTGCCAGCAGCTTAAACCTCCGGGACAGTGACGAGCAGTACTTC	CASSLNLRDSDEQYF
-	TRBV7-2	TRBJ2-1	-	TGTGCCAGCAGCTTATCCCTGGCTAGCCCCGAGCAGTTCTTC	CASSLSLASPEQFF